Below are 16 T cell receptor beta chains sequenced from a single sample in a study of T cells after yellow fever vaccination. TCRdb re-derived calls from the 5' RACE reads in MiXCR, one entry per CDR3 protein. The sample records approximately 550,000 distinct CDR3 sequences, 15% to 20% being singletons. Source: PBMCs, taken 15 days after the yellow fever booster vaccination. Every receptor here comes from a man in his thirties or forties who received the YFV17D yellow fever vaccine.

This chain uses TRBV11-3 with TRBJ2-5; 10 bases are shared with TRBD1. V lost 5 bases to trimming and J lost 3 bases; unmatched junction nucleotides: 3. Germline CDR1 reads SGHNT; CDR2 reads YENEEA. The CDR3 has 14 amino acids. Here the CDR3 reads CASSRTGGEETQYF. The CDR3 DNA reads TGTGCCAGCAGCCGGACAGGGGGGGAAGAGACCCAGTACTTC.

This chain uses TRBV14 with TRBJ2-3, with a possible D match to TRBD1 (6 bases). The germline V and J ends were trimmed by 2 bases and 1 base, with 13 bases remaining between them. Germline V gives CDR1 SGHDN, CDR2 FVKESK. This CDR3 has 16 amino acids. CDR3 bases: TGTGCCAGCAGCCAATACACAGGGATTGGCACAGATACGCAGTATTTT. As protein: CASSQYTGIGTDTQYF.

Only one count was recorded for this clonotype. The chain is built from TRBV18 and TRBJ2-7, with D tentatively TRBD1 (5 bases). The CDR3 loop spans 13 amino acids. The germline CDR1 and CDR2 sequences are KGHSH and LQKENI. V lost 8 bases and J lost 0, with 11 bases in between. The CDR3 bases are TGTGCCAGCGCCGGACAAAACTCCTACGAGCAGTACTTC. This encodes CASAGQNSYEQYF.

V gene TRBV20-1 combines with J gene TRBJ1-2; 9 bases match TRBD1. CDR1 is DFQATT, CDR2 SNEGSKA, per germline (reference sequence). CDR3 length: 11 residues. V lost 8 bases and J lost 8; bases outside the gene matches: 6. CDR3 DNA: TGCAGTTTACAGGGGGCGGACGGCTACACCTTC. The encoded protein is CSLQGADGYTF.

The V call is TRBV20-1, the J call TRBJ2-3, with unresolved D. The length of the CDR3 is 13 residues. Trimming removed 2 bases from V and 5 bases from J, with 11 bases in between. In germline, CDR1 is DFQATT, CDR2 SNEGSKA (reference sequence). Here the CDR3 DNA reads TGCAGTGCTAGACGGCGGAAGGAAGATACGCAGTATTTT. Its translation is CSARRRKEDTQYF.

This clonotype was detected a few times. The chain employs TRBV6-2 or TRBV6-3 and TRBJ2-5, with 9 bases lining up with TRBD1. The CDR3 has 13 amino acids. Germline loops: CDR1 MNHEY, CDR2 SVGEGT. The junction had 4 bases not matched to a gene; V was cut back by 7 bases and J by 4 bases. The CDR3 coding sequence is TGTGCCAGCAACACAGGGGGCAGAGAGACCCAGTACTTC. Translated: CASNTGGRETQYF.

This clonotype was counted only a few times. The chain joins TRBV5-4 to TRBJ2-7, with 10 bases aligning to TRBD2. The germline gives CDR1 SGHNT, CDR2 YYREEE (reference sequence). The CDR3 spans 15 residues. V shed 2 bases, J shed 5 bases, and the junction held 7 bases outside the gene matches. The CDR3 spells CASSLTLAGDHEQYF. In DNA, the CDR3 is TGTGCCAGCAGCTTAACCCTAGCGGGAGACCACGAGCAGTACTTC.

The rearrangement joins TRBV11-2 to TRBJ1-1; D is uncertain. Deletions cut 5 bases from V and 7 bases from J, with 17 bases between. Germline V gene data show CDR1 as SGHAT and CDR2 as FQNNGV. This CDR3 spans 14 amino acids. CDR3 sequence reads: CASSRLVAGGEAFF. The CDR3 region has the DNA TGTGCCAGCAGCCGCTTAGTGGCAGGTGGTGAAGCTTTCTTT.

The chain has TRBV24-1 and TRBJ2-3, with D possibly TRBD1 on 6 matching bases. CDR1 is KGHDR and CDR2 is SFDVKD in the germline V gene. With 7 bases removed from V and 3 bases from J, the gap between germline ends came to 19 bases. The CDR3 totals 16 residues. CDR3 in amino acids: CATRASRDTRTDTQYF. CDR3 bases: TGTGCCACCAGAGCCTCCCGGGACACCAGAACAGATACGCAGTATTTT.

This clonotype was recorded a few times. This sequence joins TRBV5-1 and TRBJ2-7; 9 bases line up with TRBD2. J lost 3 bases, V lost 3 bases, and 7 bases had no gene match. CDR3 length equals 15 residues. Germline V CDR1 and CDR2: SGHRS, YFSETQ. CDR3 bases: TGCGCCAGCAGCTCCTCTAGCGGGATCGGCTACGAGCAGTACTTC. Its protein product is CASSSSSGIGYEQYF. The full variable domain, with the rest looked up from reference TRBV5-1 and TRBJ2-7, is KAGVTQTPRYLIKTRGQQVTLSCSPISGHRSVSWYQQTPGQGLQFLFEYFSETQRNKGNFPGRFSGRQFSNSRSEMNVSTLELGDSALYLCASSSSSGIGYEQYFGPGTRLTVT.

The table lists this clonotype with many counts. The chain employs TRBV12-3 or TRBV12-4 and TRBJ2-5; 13 positions match TRBD2. Germline trimming cut 2 bases from V and 4 bases from J; bases unmatched to any gene: 4. CDR3 length equals 16 residues. The CDR3 DNA sequence: TGTGCCAGCAGTTTAAAACTAGCGGGAGGGTTAGAGACCCAGTACTTC. Translated: CASSLKLAGGLETQYF.

This clonotype was picked up a small number of times. The chain is built from TRBV5-1 and TRBJ2-1; D tentatively reads TRBD1 or TRBD2 (5 bases each). With 0 bases removed from V and 1 base from J, the gap between germline ends came to 11 bases. Germline CDR1 reads SGHRS; CDR2 reads YFSETQ. The CDR3 is made up of 16 amino acids. The CDR3 sequence is CASSLALEGSYNEQFF. The CDR3 DNA is TGCGCCAGCAGCTTGGCTCTCGAGGGGTCCTACAATGAGCAGTTCTTC. Using reference TRBV5-1 and TRBJ2-1 for the parts outside the CDR3, the full variable domain is KAGVTQTPRYLIKTRGQQVTLSCSPISGHRSVSWYQQTPGQGLQFLFEYFSETQRNKGNFPGRFSGRQFSNSRSEMNVSTLELGDSALYLCASSLALEGSYNEQFFGPGTRLTVL.

V and J are TRBV5-1 and TRBJ2-7; 11 positions match TRBD2. V was clipped by 4 bases and J by 7 bases; unmatched bases: 16. Germline CDR1 and CDR2: SGHRS and YFSETQ. The CDR3 totals 17 residues. The DNA for the CDR3 is TGCGCCAGCAGCCTAGGTTCCGGGACTAGCGGACTCGGTGAGCAGTACTTC. Its translation is CASSLGSGTSGLGEQYF.

CDR3 coding DNA: TGCAGTGCCACGACCCAAGTAGCGCGCCTCGCCACAGATACGCAGTATTTT. It translates to CSATTQVARLATDTQYF. The chain combines TRBV20-1 with TRBJ2-3; possibly TRBD2 for D (5 bases). The CDR3 extends over 17 amino acids. Germline values: CDR1 DFQATT, CDR2 SNEGSKA (reference sequence). Trimming removed 6 bases at V and 2 bases at J, with 24 bases between.

V and J are TRBV18 and TRBJ1-5; D is unresolved. This CDR3 spans 13 amino acids. Trimming took 2 bases from V and 9 from J, leaving 11 bases between them. CDR1 is KGHSH and CDR2 is LQKENI in the germline V gene. This CDR3 is CASSPNRLGPQHF. CDR3 coding DNA: TGTGCCAGCTCACCAAACCGGCTTGGGCCCCAGCATTTT.

The rearrangement joins TRBV4-2 to TRBJ2-7; 8 bases match TRBD2. This CDR3 contains 14 residues. Germline V gives CDR1 LGHNA, CDR2 YNFKEQ. J lost 5 bases, V lost 1 base, and 4 bases had no gene match. The CDR3 nucleotides read TGTGCCAGCAGCCAAGGGAGCGGGAGCCACGAGCAGTACTTC. Translation: CASSQGSGSHEQYF.